This T cell receptor (beta chain) was obtained from a study of T-cell memory formation after mild COVID-19. As for the study in general: Largely donor-specific sequence clusters came from two donors.

In this sample, this clonotype turned up many times. The CDR3 is 14 amino acids. V lost 2 bases to trimming and J lost 8 bases; unmatched junction nucleotides: 3. TCRalpha and TCRbeta libraries used 5'RACE with constant-segment primers and UMIs. TCRdb redid the calling of the 5' RACE reads with MiXCR, one entry per CDR3 protein. The sample lists about 320,000 distinct CDR3 sequences, roughly an eighth occurring once. The V and J genes are TRBV12-3 or TRBV12-4 and TRBJ2-1, with TRBD2 identical over 10 bases. This clonotype was obtained from a man between 18 and 29 years old who had mild COVID-19 (a few samples of this study predate the infection). Cell type and time point are not known. Sequencing input: PBMCs or a T cell subset sorted from them (not recorded which). Here the CDR3 reads CASSLSGGADEQFF. CDR3 DNA: TGTGCCAGCAGTTTAAGCGGGGGGGCCGATGAGCAGTTCTTC.